This TCR beta chain was sequenced during a study of radiotherapy plus CTLA-4 blockade in lung cancer. Study as a whole: Objective response was observed in more than 15% of patients, and disease control in roughly 33%. General study points: Interferon-beta, together with early blood T cell clone dynamics, reportedly best predicted response. Blood TCR clones of tumor origin expanded after radiotherapy plus ipilimumab.

Per germline, CDR1 LGHNA and CDR2 YNFKEQ. Trimming pared 1 base from V and 8 bases from J, leaving 18 bases between. The CDR3 consists of 16 residues. Notes on this clone: Its antigen is still unknown.

Chemo-refractory metastatic non-small-cell lung cancer patients were treated with focal radiation plus CTLA-4 blockade with ipilimumab. The repertoire was sequenced with immunoSEQ multiplex PCR; TCRdb's copy has only in-frame clones and lacks some. The sample comprises roughly 110,000 clones, under 90% of which are singletons, and around 2% rests with the top ten. V usage is TRBV4-2 and J usage is TRBJ1-3; unclear D gene. The receptor comes from a human donor with non-small cell lung cancer that progressed on radiotherapy plus ipilimumab. Some clones in this sample may be carry-over from other donors' samples. Sample: peripheral blood, taken from a patient treated with radiotherapy plus ipilimumab. The CDR3 nucleotides read TGTGCCAGCAGCCAAGCTTCGAGGACTCGAACCCACACCATATATTTT. This codes for CASSQASRTRTHTIYF.